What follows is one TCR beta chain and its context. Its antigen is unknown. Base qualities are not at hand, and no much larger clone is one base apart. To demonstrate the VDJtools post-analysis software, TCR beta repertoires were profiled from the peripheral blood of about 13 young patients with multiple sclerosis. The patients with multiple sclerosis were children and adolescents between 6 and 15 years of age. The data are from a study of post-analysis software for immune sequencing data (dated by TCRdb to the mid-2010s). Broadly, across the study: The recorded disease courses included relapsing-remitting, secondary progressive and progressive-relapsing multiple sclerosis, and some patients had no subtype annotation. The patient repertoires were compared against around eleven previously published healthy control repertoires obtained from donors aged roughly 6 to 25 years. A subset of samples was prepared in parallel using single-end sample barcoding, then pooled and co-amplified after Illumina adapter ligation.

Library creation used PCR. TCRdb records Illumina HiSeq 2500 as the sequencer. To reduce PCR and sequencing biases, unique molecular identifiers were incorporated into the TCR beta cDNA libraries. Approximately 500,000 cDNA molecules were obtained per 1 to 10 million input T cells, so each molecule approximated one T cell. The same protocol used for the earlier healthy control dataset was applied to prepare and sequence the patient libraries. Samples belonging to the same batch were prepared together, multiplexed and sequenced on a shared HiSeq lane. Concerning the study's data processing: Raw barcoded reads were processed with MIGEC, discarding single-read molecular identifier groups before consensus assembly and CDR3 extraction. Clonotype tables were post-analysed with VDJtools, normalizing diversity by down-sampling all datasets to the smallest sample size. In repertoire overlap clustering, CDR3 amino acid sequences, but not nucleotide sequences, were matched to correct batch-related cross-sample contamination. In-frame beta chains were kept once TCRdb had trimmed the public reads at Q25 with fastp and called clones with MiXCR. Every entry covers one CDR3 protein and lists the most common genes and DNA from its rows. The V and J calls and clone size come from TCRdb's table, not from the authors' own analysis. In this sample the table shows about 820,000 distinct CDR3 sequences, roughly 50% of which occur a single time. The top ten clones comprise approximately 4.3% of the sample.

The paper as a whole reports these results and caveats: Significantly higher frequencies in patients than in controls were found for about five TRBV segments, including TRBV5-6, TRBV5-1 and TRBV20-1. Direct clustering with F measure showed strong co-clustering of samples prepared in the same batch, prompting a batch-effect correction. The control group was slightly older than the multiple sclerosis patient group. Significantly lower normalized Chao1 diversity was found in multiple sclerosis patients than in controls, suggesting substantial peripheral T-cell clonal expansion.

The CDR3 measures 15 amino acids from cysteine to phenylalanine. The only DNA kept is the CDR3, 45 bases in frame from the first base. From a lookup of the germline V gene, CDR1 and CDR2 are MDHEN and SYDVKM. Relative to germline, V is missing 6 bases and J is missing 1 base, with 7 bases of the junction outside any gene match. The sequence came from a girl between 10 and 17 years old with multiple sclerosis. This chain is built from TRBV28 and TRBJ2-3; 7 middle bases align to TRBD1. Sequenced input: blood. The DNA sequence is TGTGCCAGCAGAGAAACAGGGGTCGGCACAGATACGCAGTATTTT. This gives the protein CASRETGVGTDTQYF.